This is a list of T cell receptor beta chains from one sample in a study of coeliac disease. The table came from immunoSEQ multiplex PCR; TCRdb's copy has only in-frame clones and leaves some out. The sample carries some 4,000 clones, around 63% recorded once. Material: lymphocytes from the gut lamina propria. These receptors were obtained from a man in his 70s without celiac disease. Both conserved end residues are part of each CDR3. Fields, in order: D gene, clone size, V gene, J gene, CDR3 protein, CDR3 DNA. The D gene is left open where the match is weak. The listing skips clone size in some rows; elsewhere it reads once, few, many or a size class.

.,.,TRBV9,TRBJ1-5,CASSVGGEEGPRHF,TGTGCCAGCAGCGTAGGAGGGGAGGAGGGCCCACGGCATTTT
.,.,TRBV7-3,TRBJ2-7,CASSPGGSNFYEQYF,TGTGCCAGCAGCCCCGGGGGATCCAACTTCTACGAGCAGTACTTC
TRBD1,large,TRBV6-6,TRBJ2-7,CASSLTGEREQYF,TGTGCCAGCAGTTTGACAGGGGAGCGCGAGCAGTACTTC
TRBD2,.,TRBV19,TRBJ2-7,CATQVAGGAYEQYF,TGTGCCACCCAAGTAGCGGGGGGAGCCTACGAGCAGTACTTC
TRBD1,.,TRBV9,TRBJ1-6,CASSNYRGRQDNSPLHF,TGTGCCAGCTCTAATTACAGGGGGCGTCAAGATAATTCACCCCTCCACTTT
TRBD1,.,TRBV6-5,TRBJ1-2,CASSMDRVAGYTF,TGTGCCAGCAGTATGGACAGGGTGGCTGGCTACACCTTC
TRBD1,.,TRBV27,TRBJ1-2,CASSATRGGYTF,TGTGCCAGCAGTGCTACCAGGGGGGGCTACACCTTC
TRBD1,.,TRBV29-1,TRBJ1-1,CSGRQGAEAFF,TGCAGCGGTAGACAGGGCGCTGAAGCTTTCTTT
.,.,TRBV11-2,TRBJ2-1,CASSLETARNEQFF,TGTGCCAGCAGCTTAGAGACAGCGCGCAATGAGCAGTTCTTC
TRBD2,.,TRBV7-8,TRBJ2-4,CASSSLAGGPKNIQYF,TGTGCCAGCAGCTCCCTAGCGGGGGGGCCCAAAAACATTCAGTACTTC
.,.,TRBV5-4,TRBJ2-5,CASSRGHGETQYF,TGTGCCAGCAGCCGGGGACATGGAGAGACCCAGTACTTC
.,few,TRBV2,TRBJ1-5,CASSETVSPQHF,TGTGCCAGCAGTGAAACTGTATCTCCCCAGCATTTT
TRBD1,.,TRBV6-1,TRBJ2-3,CASSRGQGATDTQYF,TGTGCCAGCAGTCGGGGGCAGGGGGCGACAGATACGCAGTATTTT
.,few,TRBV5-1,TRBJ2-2,CASSPTDSPTGELFF,TGCGCCAGCAGCCCGACGGACTCCCCCACCGGGGAGCTGTTTTTT
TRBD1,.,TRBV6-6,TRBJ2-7,CASSYAAGQGSEQYF,TGTGCCAGCAGTTACGCCGCCGGACAGGGGAGCGAGCAGTACTTC
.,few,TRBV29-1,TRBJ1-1,CSLGPGQTEAFF,TGCAGCCTTGGGCCGGGTCAGACTGAAGCTTTCTTT
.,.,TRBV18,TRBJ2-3,CASSRGDSSSTDTQYF,TGTGCCAGCTCACGGGGTGACAGCTCTAGCACAGATACGCAGTATTTT
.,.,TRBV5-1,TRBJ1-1,CASSILPGDTEAFF,TGCGCCAGCAGCATCCTTCCAGGGGACACTGAAGCTTTCTTT
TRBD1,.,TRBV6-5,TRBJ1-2,CASSYSGTVGYTF,TGTGCCAGCAGTTACTCGGGGACAGTTGGCTACACCTTC
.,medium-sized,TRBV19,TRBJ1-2,CASSIPGADYGYTF,TGTGCCAGTAGTATCCCAGGGGCAGACTATGGCTACACCTTC
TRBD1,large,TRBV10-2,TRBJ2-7,CASSEGTGSYEQYF,TGCGCCAGCAGTGAAGGGACAGGCTCCTACGAGCAGTACTTC
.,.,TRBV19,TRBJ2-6,CASSIGSVSGANVLTF,TGTGCCAGTAGTATAGGGTCAGTCTCTGGGGCCAACGTCCTGACTTTC
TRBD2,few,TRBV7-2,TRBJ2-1,CASSSGLASEQFF,TGTGCCAGCAGCTCCGGACTAGCCAGTGAGCAGTTCTTC
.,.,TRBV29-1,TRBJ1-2,CSVLQGSNYGYTF,TGCAGCGTACTTCAGGGGTCTAACTATGGCTACACCTTC
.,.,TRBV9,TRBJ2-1,CASSVGLGNEQFF,TGTGCCAGCAGCGTAGGACTAGGGAATGAGCAGTTCTTC
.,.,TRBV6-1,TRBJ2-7,CASRRDTSYEQYF,TGTGCCAGCAGACGGGATACCTCCTACGAGCAGTACTTC
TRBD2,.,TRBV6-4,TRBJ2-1,CASSQTSGGYNEQFF,TGTGCCAGCAGTCAGACTAGCGGGGGCTACAATGAACAGTTCTTC